These 17 T cell receptor beta chains came from one sample sequenced in a study of siplizumab effects on memory and regulatory T cells. Sequencing used immunoSEQ multiplex PCR; TCRdb keeps in-frame clones, though not all of them. Here the sample spans about 94,000 clones, around 94% being singletons. Material for sequencing was non-Treg CD4+ T cells sorted from blood. The receptor source for this set is a human donor in good health.

DNA for the CDR3: TGCGCCAGCAGCTTGGCCCCAGTCGCCACCTACGAGCAGTACTTC. Its translation is CASSLAPVATYEQYF. The chain recombines TRBV5-1 with TRBJ2-7; D not certain. Trimming pared 0 bases from V and 2 bases from J, leaving 12 bases between. The CDR3 runs to 15 residues. Germline lookup yields CDR1 SGHRS and CDR2 YFSETQ.

This chain uses TRBV7-2 with TRBJ1-1, with D possibly matching TRBD1 (5 bases). The CDR3 length is 15 residues. V lost 1 base, J lost 4 bases, and 13 bases lay in between. Germline V CDR1 and CDR2: SGHTA, FQGNSA. CDR3 nucleotide sequence: TGTGCCAGCAGCTTAGTGGGGGAAGGTCGCACTGAAGCTTTCTTT. Translation gives CASSLVGEGRTEAFF.

The rearrangement joins TRBV6-5 to TRBJ1-1; D possibly corresponds to TRBD1 (5 bases). Trimming took off 4 bases at V and 4 bases at J, with 13 bases between the two ends. Germline CDR1 is MNHEY and CDR2 is SVGAGI. The CDR3 has 14 amino acids. The CDR3: CASSFGRGGTEAFF. The CDR3 DNA is TGTGCCAGCAGTTTCGGACGGGGCGGCACTGAAGCTTTCTTT.

The chain links TRBV7-9 to TRBJ1-2; D is ambiguous. Per germline, CDR1 SEHNR and CDR2 FQNEAQ (reference sequence). CDR3 size: 12 residues. Trimming stripped 1 base from V and 4 bases from J, with 4 bases between. CDR3 sequence reads: CASSLVVYGYTF. The CDR3 nucleotides are TGTGCCAGCAGCTTAGTGGTCTATGGCTACACCTTC.

The chain joins TRBV11-1 to TRBJ1-2, with a weak D call TRBD1 (6 bases). The CDR3 loop spans 13 amino acids. The V gene's germline CDR1 is SGHAT and CDR2 FQDESV (reference sequence). V dropped 4 bases and J dropped 8 bases, with 14 bases sitting between them. This CDR3 reads CASSSQGYRGYTF. For the CDR3, the DNA is TGTGCCAGCAGCTCTCAGGGGTATCGGGGCTACACCTTC.

This chain joins TRBV30 and TRBJ2-1, with D unclear. This CDR3 spans 15 amino acids. From germline, CDR1 is GTSNPN and CDR2 SVGIG (reference sequence). Between the trimmed V and J ends, which lost 2 bases and 0 bases, there was a span of 11 bases. CDR3 DNA: TGTGCCTGGAGTTTAGGCCTCAGCTCCTACAATGAGCAGTTCTTC. Translating it yields CAWSLGLSSYNEQFF.

This chain connects TRBV5-6 to TRBJ2-2, with TRBD1 matching over 8 bases. Germline V lookup: CDR1 SGHDT, CDR2 YYEEEE. The V and J ends lost 4 bases and 1 base, in that order; junction bases with no gene match: 12. The CDR3 is made up of 18 amino acids. The CDR3 is CASSEPFRQGQNTGELFF. The CDR3 coding sequence is TGTGCCAGCAGCGAACCTTTTAGACAGGGGCAGAACACCGGGGAGCTGTTTTTT.

A single count supports this clone. The rearrangement links TRBV19 to TRBJ2-1; D gene unclear. The CDR3 is 12 amino acids. Between the trimmed V and J ends, which lost 5 bases and 4 bases, there was a span of 6 bases. The germline gives CDR1 LNHDA, CDR2 SQIVND (reference sequence). The CDR3 region has the DNA TGTGCCAGTAGTGGGAAATACAATGAGCAGTTCTTC. Translated: CASSGKYNEQFF.

This clone occurred once. The chain couples TRBV18 to TRBJ2-5; D remains ambiguous. Germline CDR1 reads KGHSH; CDR2 reads LQKENI. The CDR3 is made up of 13 amino acids. V was clipped by 3 bases and J by 1 base, with 6 bases between them. The chain's CDR3 is CASSPPSQETQYF. Written as DNA, the CDR3 is TGTGCCAGCTCACCTCCCAGCCAAGAGACCCAGTACTTC.

The chain is built from TRBV11-2 and TRBJ2-1; TRBD2 matches at 7 bases. V gave up 2 bases and J gave up 4 bases; unmatched junction bases: 11. Per germline, CDR1 SGHAT and CDR2 FQNNGV. The CDR3 extends over 17 amino acids. Here the CDR3 reads CASSLRLGGREYNEQFF. The CDR3 DNA sequence: TGTGCCAGCAGCTTACGTTTAGGCGGGAGAGAATACAATGAGCAGTTCTTC. The full variable domain, completed using reference TRBV11-2 and TRBJ2-1, is EAGVAQSPRYKIIEKRQSVAFWCNPISGHATLYWYQQILGQGPKLLIQFQNNGVVDDSQLPKDRFSAERLKGVDSTLKIQPAKLEDSAVYLCASSLRLGGREYNEQFFGPGTRLTVL.

The chain employs TRBV19 and TRBJ2-1; TRBD1 matches 8 bases. V lost 4 bases to trimming and J lost 2 bases; unmatched junction nucleotides: 4. CDR3 size: 15 residues. Germline V lookup: CDR1 LNHDA, CDR2 SQIVND (reference sequence). In nucleotides, the CDR3 is TGTGCCAGTAGTACGGGACAGGCGGCCTACAATGAGCAGTTCTTC. This encodes CASSTGQAAYNEQFF.

This sequence joins TRBV5-6 and TRBJ1-3; no definite D call. V gave up 3 bases and J gave up 1 base, with 8 bases separating them. From germline, CDR1 is SGHDT and CDR2 YYEEEE. The CDR3 runs 14 residues. The CDR3 reads CASSSQKSGNTIYF. Here the CDR3 DNA reads TGTGCCAGCAGCTCGCAGAAATCTGGAAACACCATATATTTT.

This clone was detected once. The genes are TRBV4-1 and TRBJ2-5; 12 bases align to TRBD2. The CDR3 covers 17 residues. J gave up 1 base and V 6 bases, and 9 bases lay outside the gene matches. In germline, CDR1 is MGHRA, CDR2 YSYEKL. The CDR3 loop is CASSEFRLAGVQETQYF. CDR3 bases: TGCGCCAGCAGTGAGTTCCGACTAGCGGGGGTCCAAGAGACCCAGTACTTC.

The V and J genes are TRBV19 and TRBJ1-3; 10 bases map to TRBD1. Per the germline V gene, CDR1 is LNHDA and CDR2 is SQIVND (reference sequence). The CDR3 loop spans 15 amino acids. J was trimmed by 3 bases and V by 5 bases; bases with no gene match: 4. As DNA, the CDR3 is TGTGCCAGTAGTCTCCGGGACAGGGGTGGAAACACCATATATTTT. The encoded protein is CASSLRDRGGNTIYF.

The chain joins TRBV9 to TRBJ2-7; D is perhaps TRBD2 (6 bases). V was pared by 1 base and J by 5 bases, with 13 bases between. Germline CDR1 is SGDLS and CDR2 is YYNGEE. The CDR3 runs to 14 residues. This CDR3 reads CASSVRRGGDEQYF. The CDR3 coding sequence is TGTGCCAGCAGCGTACGGCGGGGTGGCGACGAGCAGTACTTC.

This sequence joins TRBV18 and TRBJ1-6; 7 bases agree with TRBD1. V gave up 1 base and J gave up 4 bases; unmatched junction bases: 4. Germline CDR1 reads KGHSH; CDR2 reads LQKENI. The CDR3 is 16 residues long. The CDR3 loop is CASSPLGTVYNSPLHF. The DNA of the CDR3 is TGTGCCAGCTCACCACTTGGGACAGTATATAATTCACCCCTCCACTTT.

A few counts support this clone. This chain joins TRBV30 and TRBJ1-1; D not certain. V gave up 1 base and J gave up 0 bases, with 6 bases separating them. Germline-derived CDR1 and CDR2 are GTSNPN and SVGIG (reference sequence). The CDR3 covers 13 residues. CDR3 nucleotides: TGTGCCTGGAGTGGGGATTTGAACACTGAAGCTTTCTTT. Amino acid sequence: CAWSGDLNTEAFF.